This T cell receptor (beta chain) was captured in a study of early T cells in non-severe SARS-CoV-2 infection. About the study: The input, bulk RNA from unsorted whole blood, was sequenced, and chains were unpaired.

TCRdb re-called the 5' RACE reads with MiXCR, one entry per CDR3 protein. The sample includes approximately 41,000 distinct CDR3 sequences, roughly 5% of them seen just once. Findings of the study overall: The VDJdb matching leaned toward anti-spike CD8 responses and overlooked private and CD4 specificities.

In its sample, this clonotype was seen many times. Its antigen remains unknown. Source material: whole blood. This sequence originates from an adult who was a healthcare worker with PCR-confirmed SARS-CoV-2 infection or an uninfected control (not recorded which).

The CDR3 DNA sequence: TGTGCCAGCTCACCTTTGGACAGATACTTGAACTATGGCTACACCTTC. Its protein product is CASSPLDRYLNYGYTF. The chain joins TRBV18 to TRBJ1-2, with D possibly matching TRBD1 (6 bases). The V end lost 3 bases, the J end lost 2 bases, and 16 bases lay between the germline ends. The germline V gene has CDR1 KGHSH and CDR2 LQKENI. CDR3 size: 16 residues.